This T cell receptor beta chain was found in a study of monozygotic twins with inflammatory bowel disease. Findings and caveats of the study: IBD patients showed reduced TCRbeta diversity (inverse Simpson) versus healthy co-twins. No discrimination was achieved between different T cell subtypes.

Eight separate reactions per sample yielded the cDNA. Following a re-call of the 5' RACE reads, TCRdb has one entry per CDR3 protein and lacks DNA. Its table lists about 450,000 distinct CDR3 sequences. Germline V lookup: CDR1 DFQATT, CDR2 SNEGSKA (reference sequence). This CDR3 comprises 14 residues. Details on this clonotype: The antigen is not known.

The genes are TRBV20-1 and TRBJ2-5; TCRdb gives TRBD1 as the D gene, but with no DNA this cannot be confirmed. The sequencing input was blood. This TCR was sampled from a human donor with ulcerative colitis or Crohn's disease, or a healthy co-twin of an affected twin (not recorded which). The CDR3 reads CSAKLTGERETQYF.